The clone carrying this TCR beta chain was recorded once. Its antigen remains unknown. This CDR3 has 14 residues. The germline CDR1 and CDR2 sequences are SGHRS and YFSETQ. The trim removed 4 bases at V and 5 bases at J, leaving 4 bases unmatched. The data were taken from a study of T cell responses to AZD1222 COVID-19 vaccine. Study at large: Analysis merged second doses at about 4 or about 12 weeks. General study findings and limits: Nearly half of spike-specific TCRs reportedly go after variant regions that carry no mutations. The donor cohort was predominantly white British with a female majority, and clonal diversity may have been underestimated. At 160-218 and 743-854, vaccine-associated CD4 TCRs were dominant, and they spanned spike.

Sequencing was performed with immunoSEQ multiplex PCR; in TCRdb, only in-frame clones are kept and a portion is missing. Here the sample spans more than 150,000 clones, approximately 90% being singletons. The chain uses TRBV5-1 and TRBJ2-1; 9 bases line up with TRBD2. The sequence derives from an adult in good health. The specimen comprised peripheral blood, sampled on day 0 of AZD1222 vaccination. The CDR3, as DNA: TGCGCCAGCAGCCTAGCGGGGCGAAACAATGAGCAGTTCTTC. Its translation is CASSLAGRNNEQFF.